These 7 T cell receptor beta chains were all obtained from the same sample, sequenced in a study of blood T cell repertoires in COVID-19. Using immunoSEQ multiplex PCR, the repertoire was profiled, and TCRdb retains in-frame clones only, with some absent. Of fewer than 500,000 clones listed, 75% to 90% were seen once; the top ten hold roughly 0.7%. Source material: PBMCs or T cells enriched from blood (not recorded which). The source is a woman in her late teens or twenties who had recovered from COVID-19.

The CDR3 nucleotides are TGTGCCAGCAGTGAATACGGCAGGGGTGATTCACCCCTCCACTTT. Its translation: CASSEYGRGDSPLHF. The chain has TRBV2 and TRBJ1-6; perhaps TRBD1 as D (6 bases). CDR1 and CDR2 from the germline V gene are SNHLY and FYNNEI. V was pared by 2 bases and J by 8 bases, with 13 bases between. There are 15 residues in the CDR3.

The chain links TRBV7-9 to TRBJ1-2; D is undetermined. V was trimmed by 1 base and J by 8 bases, leaving 11 bases between them. CDR3 size: 13 residues. Germline V CDR1 and CDR2: SEHNR, FQNEAQ (reference sequence). In DNA, the CDR3 is TGTGCCAGCAGCTTAGTCGGAGAGGGCGGCTACACCTTC. Encoded protein: CASSLVGEGGYTF.

V usage is TRBV5-5 and J usage is TRBJ1-5, with a weak D call TRBD1 (5 bases). Deletions cut 0 bases from V and 7 bases from J, with 11 bases between. This CDR3 region has 14 residues. In germline, CDR1 is SGHKS, CDR2 YYEKEE (reference sequence). CDR3 in DNA: TGTGCCAGCAGCTTGGAAGGGGTCGGACAGCCCCAGCATTTT. It is translated as CASSLEGVGQPQHF. Filled out from reference TRBV5-5 and TRBJ1-5, the complete variable domain reads DAGVTQSPTHLIKTRGQQVTLRCSPISGHKSVSWYQQVLGQGPQFIFQYYEKEERGRGNFPDRFSARQFPNYSSELNVNALLLGDSALYLCASSLEGVGQPQHFGDGTRLSIL.

The chain has TRBV4-2 and TRBJ1-1, with D possibly being TRBD1 (6 bases). With 0 bases removed from V and 14 bases from J, the gap between germline ends came to 16 bases. CDR3 length equals 13 residues. Germline CDR1 LGHNA, CDR2 YNFKEQ. For the CDR3, the DNA is TGTGCCAGCAGCCAAGAGGGGGGGGCCTCGGGATTCTTT. Protein product: CASSQEGGASGFF.

This sequence joins TRBV15 and TRBJ1-2, with 7 bases lining up with TRBD1. V was pared by 1 base and J by 5 bases, with 4 bases of the junction left unmatched. Per the germline V gene, CDR1 is LNHNV and CDR2 is YYDKDF (reference sequence). The CDR3 length is 14 residues. CDR3 coding DNA: TGTGCCACCAGCAGAGTGGACAGGACATATGGCTACACCTTC. It codes for CATSRVDRTYGYTF.

The rearrangement uses TRBV21-1 and TRBJ2-1; TRBD1, the table's D call, was not compared with the DNA. TRBV21-1 constitutes a pseudogene. The CDR3 runs 17 residues. CDR3 nucleotide sequence: TGTGCCAGCAGCCCGCAAAAAAGACAGGGACGGTACAATGAGCAGTTCTTC. Its protein product is CASSPQKRQGRYNEQFF.

Only a few counts were recorded for this clone. The V call is TRBV7-2, the J call TRBJ1-3; 7 bases map to TRBD1. The trim removed 5 bases at V and 3 bases at J, leaving 4 bases unmatched. This CDR3 has 14 amino acids. CDR1 is SGHTA and CDR2 is FQGNSA in the germline V gene. CDR3 region: CASSPGTVGNTIYF. Here the CDR3 DNA reads TGTGCCAGCAGCCCGGGGACAGTTGGAAACACCATATATTTT.